This TCR beta chain was recovered during a study of beta chain features in type 1 diabetes. The CDR3 loop spans 14 amino acids. The junction had 2 bases not matched to a gene; V was cut back by 2 bases and J by 2 bases. Germline loops: CDR1 KGHSH, CDR2 LQKENI. Expressed TCRB transcripts were sequenced after all isolated RNA was converted to cDNA. There were approximately 3.5 million reads on average in the naive, central memory and regulatory T cell samples. Data came from immunoSEQ multiplex PCR; TCRdb stores just in-frame clones and leaves some out. This table holds some 44,000 clones, about 51% found once. General observations from the study: For patients, the naive, central memory and Treg TCRB repertoires appeared more alike than for healthy donors.

Sorting with CD45RO/CCR7/CD25/CD127/CD95/CD27 yielded naive, central memory, regulatory and stem-like memory CD4+ cells. Regarding this clone: The antigen is undetermined. This specimen includes other DNA sequences encoding the same CDR3.

The V and J genes are TRBV18 and TRBJ1-2, with 7 bases fitting TRBD1. The sequencing input was Tregs from blood. The sequence was obtained from a woman between 18 and 30 years old in good health. The CDR3 DNA reads as TGTGCCAGCTCACCAGCGGGACAGAACTATGGCTACACCTTC. Amino acids: CASSPAGQNYGYTF.